Listed below are T cell receptor beta chains from one sample, sequenced in a study of beta chain features in type 1 diabetes. Profiled with immunoSEQ multiplex PCR; TCRdb holds only in-frame clones, not every one. The sample contains roughly 330,000 clones, approximately 15% of which appear only once. Specimen: naive CD4+ T cells from blood. The receptor set was obtained from a woman under 30 with type 1 diabetes. Each CDR3 is given without its conserved first and last residue. The D gene is left open where the match is weak.

D gene: TRBD1
V gene: TRBV30
CDR3 protein: ASPMTGQGRNTQY

D gene: NA
V gene: TRBV2
CDR3 protein: ASSERAEAF

D gene: NA
V gene: TRBV11-2
CDR3 protein: ASSPVRDPTEAF

D gene: NA
V gene: TRBV6-5
CDR3 protein: ASSYTGNYEQY

D gene: NA
V gene: TRBV18
CDR3 protein: ASSPSGVGAEAF

D gene: NA
V gene: TRBV7-3
CDR3 protein: ASSFMGGIQETQY

D gene: NA
V gene: TRBV7-9
CDR3 protein: ASSSVAPGYT

D gene: NA
V gene: TRBV4-3
CDR3 protein: ASSHPTAAGDGYT

D gene: TRBD1
V gene: TRBV7-2
CDR3 protein: ASTQGEIRETQY

D gene: TRBD2
V gene: TRBV9
CDR3 protein: ASSVGAGGPDEQF